This TCR beta chain was captured by sequencing in a study of blood T cell repertoires in COVID-19. Profiling relied on immunoSEQ multiplex PCR, and the TCRdb table lists in-frame clones only, not all of them. Among over 200,000 clones listed, 70% to 90% were seen once. Germline CDR1 is SGHTA and CDR2 is FQGNSA. The CDR3 extends over 16 amino acids. Trimming took 4 bases from V and 9 from J, leaving 22 bases between them. The chain employs TRBV7-2 and TRBJ2-1; a possible D gene is TRBD1 (6 bases). Material for sequencing was PBMCs or T cells enriched from blood (not recorded which). The origin of this receptor is a young man who had recovered from COVID-19. This chain's CDR3 is CASSWDGQGRGGEQFF. The CDR3 region has the DNA TGTGCCAGCAGCTGGGACGGGCAGGGGCGAGGAGGTGAGCAGTTCTTC.